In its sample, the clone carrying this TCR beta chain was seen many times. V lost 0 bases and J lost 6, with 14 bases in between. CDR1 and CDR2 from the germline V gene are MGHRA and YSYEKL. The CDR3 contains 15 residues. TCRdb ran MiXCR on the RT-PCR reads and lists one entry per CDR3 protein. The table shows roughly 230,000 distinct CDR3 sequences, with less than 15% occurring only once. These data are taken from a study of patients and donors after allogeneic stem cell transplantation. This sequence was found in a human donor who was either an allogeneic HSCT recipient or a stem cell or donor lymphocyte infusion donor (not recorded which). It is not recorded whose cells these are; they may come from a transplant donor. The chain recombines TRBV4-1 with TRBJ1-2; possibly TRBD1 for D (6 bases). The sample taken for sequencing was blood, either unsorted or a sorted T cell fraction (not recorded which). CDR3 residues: CASSQDPRTDHGYTF. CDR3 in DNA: TGCGCCAGCAGCCAAGACCCCCGGACAGACCATGGCTACACCTTC.